The 9 T cell receptor beta chains presented below share a single source sample, sequenced in a study of blood T cell repertoires in COVID-19. The repertoire was sequenced with immunoSEQ multiplex PCR; TCRdb's copy has only in-frame clones and lacks some. The profile shows some 250,000 clones, approximately 83% of them singletons. The sample consisted of PBMCs or T cells enriched from blood (not recorded which). The source is a woman aged 50 to 60 who had recovered from COVID-19.

The chain has TRBV4-1 and TRBJ2-7; 8 bases fit TRBD1. The CDR3 length is 16 residues. V lost 0 bases, J lost 1 base, and 5 bases stayed unmatched. The germline V gene has CDR1 MGHRA and CDR2 YSYEKL. Here the CDR3 reads CASSQDPGDRSYEQYF. The CDR3 DNA sequence: TGCGCCAGCAGCCAAGACCCCGGGGACAGGTCCTACGAGCAGTACTTC.

This clone was detected a few times. The V and J genes are TRBV24-1 and TRBJ2-1; 8 bases line up with TRBD1. V shed 4 bases and J 4 bases; nucleotides not matched to a gene: 5. The CDR3 is 15 residues long. Germline CDR1 is KGHDR and CDR2 is SFDVKD. CDR3 DNA: TGTGCCACCAGTGACAGGGGGCGTGGGTACAATGAGCAGTTCTTC. Protein sequence: CATSDRGRGYNEQFF.

The chain recombines TRBV7-9 with TRBJ2-1; D is perhaps TRBD2 (6 bases). The V and J ends lost 3 bases and 6 bases respectively, with 15 bases between them. In germline, CDR1 is SEHNR, CDR2 FQNEAQ (reference sequence). The CDR3 covers 15 residues. The CDR3 reads CASSLGTGALNEQFF. CDR3 bases: TGTGCCAGCAGCTTGGGAACGGGAGCGCTCAATGAGCAGTTCTTC.

This clone was seen just once. The chain combines TRBV27 with TRBJ2-7, with D perhaps TRBD1 (6 bases). The ends were cut back, 1 base at V and 1 base at J, with 11 bases in the middle. The CDR3 is 15 amino acids. The germline V gene encodes CDR1 MNHEY and CDR2 SMNVEV (reference sequence). This CDR3 reads CASSLLGHGSYEQYF. DNA of the CDR3: TGTGCCAGCAGTTTATTGGGACATGGGTCCTACGAGCAGTACTTC.

The rearrangement joins TRBV11-2 to TRBJ2-7, with a tentative D call TRBD1 (5 bases). This CDR3 is built from 13 residues. Germline V CDR1 and CDR2: SGHAT, FQNNGV. The V gene lost 8 bases and the J gene lost 3 bases, with 14 bases spanning the gap. The CDR3 nucleotides read TGTGCCAGCGGCCCAGGGATGGGCTACGAGCAGTACTTC. This sequence encodes CASGPGMGYEQYF.

This clone appeared once. The chain combines TRBV19 with TRBJ1-1, with D tentatively TRBD1 (6 bases). CDR1 and CDR2 (germline): LNHDA, SQIVND (reference sequence). The CDR3 length is 13 residues. V gave up 10 bases and J gave up 3 bases, with 15 bases separating them. The CDR3: CATHGYRDTEAFF. In DNA form, the CDR3 reads TGTGCCACCCACGGGTACAGGGACACTGAAGCTTTCTTT.

The rearrangement links TRBV15 to TRBJ1-2, with no clear D. Germline loops: CDR1 LNHNV, CDR2 YYDKDF (reference sequence). CDR3 length: 13 residues. Trimming took 5 bases from V and 4 from J, leaving 11 bases between them. The CDR3 loop is CATSVREGYGYTF. Here the CDR3 DNA reads TGTGCCACCAGCGTGAGGGAGGGCTATGGCTACACCTTC. Full variable domain (missing parts from reference TRBV15 and TRBJ1-2): DAMVIQNPRYQVTQFGKPVTLSCSQTLNHNVMYWYQQKSSQAPKLLFHYYDKDFNNEADTPDNFQSRRPNTSFCFLDIRSPGLGDTAMYLCATSVREGYGYTFGSGTRLTVV.

This chain connects TRBV28 to TRBJ2-7; TRBD1 matches at 9 bases. V dropped 3 bases and J dropped 4; count of bases not matched to a gene: 7. From germline, CDR1 is MDHEN and CDR2 SYDVKM. The CDR3 runs to 15 residues. CDR3 in DNA: TGTGCCAGCAGTTTTTTCGGGACAGGGACGTACGAGCAGTACTTC. Its translation is CASSFFGTGTYEQYF.

The chain combines TRBV24-1 with TRBJ2-1, with TRBD2 matching over 8 bases. The CDR3 length is 12 residues. Germline V CDR1 and CDR2: KGHDR, SFDVKD. Trimming cost V 0 bases and J 14 bases; bases outside gene matches: 2. The CDR3 loop is CATSDLISGKFF. CDR3 sequence (DNA): TGTGCCACCAGTGATTTGATTAGCGGGAAGTTCTTC.